The 18 T cell receptor beta chains below were found in one sample sequenced in a study of identical twins. TCRdb re-analysed the 5' RACE reads in MiXCR, keeping a single row per CDR3 protein. The sample lists roughly 690,000 distinct CDR3 sequences; less than 7% were seen once. The sequencing input was naive T cells sorted from blood. Receptors were obtained from a man between 18 and 29 years old in good health.

The rearrangement uses TRBV14 and TRBJ2-1; 8 nucleotides align to TRBD2. CDR1 is SGHDN, CDR2 FVKESK, per germline. The CDR3 totals 17 residues. Trimming took 1 base from V and 4 from J; bases not matched to a gene: 9. CDR3 residues: CASSQVKGLGLYNEQFF. Here the CDR3 DNA reads TGTGCCAGCAGCCAAGTAAAGGGACTAGGGTTATACAATGAGCAGTTCTTC.

The chain combines TRBV12-3 or TRBV12-4 with TRBJ1-1, with D uncertain. This CDR3 spans 13 amino acids. With 5 bases removed from V and 3 bases from J, the gap between germline ends came to 10 bases. DNA for the CDR3: TGTGCCAGCAGTAAGACGGACTACACTGAAGCTTTCTTT. Translation gives CASSKTDYTEAFF.

The chain links TRBV29-1 to TRBJ2-3, with a possible D match to TRBD2 (6 bases). The CDR3 length is 14 residues. With 5 bases removed from V and 2 bases from J, the gap between germline ends came to 14 bases. The germline gives CDR1 SQVTM, CDR2 ANQGSEA. CDR3 coding DNA: TGCAGCGTTCCCGAGGGGACTGCCACAGATACGCAGTATTTT. This codes for CSVPEGTATDTQYF.

Ten or more counts support this clonotype. V is TRBV12-3 or TRBV12-4 and J is TRBJ1-2; tentatively, D is TRBD1 (5 bases). This CDR3 has 14 residues. V lost 7 bases and J 6 bases, leaving 18 bases between the germline ends. CDR3 in amino acids: CASTTPGTENGYTF. DNA of the CDR3: TGTGCCAGCACCACCCCCGGGACGGAAAATGGCTACACCTTC.

This clonotype appeared a few times. The chain links TRBV5-1 to TRBJ1-1, with D maybe TRBD1 (6 bases). The CDR3 loop spans 15 amino acids. V lost 0 bases, J lost 6 bases, and 15 bases lay in between. Germline V lookup: CDR1 SGHRS, CDR2 YFSETQ. The CDR3 region has the DNA TGCGCCAGCAGCTTGGCCGGCTTACAGGGTCCTGAAGCTTTCTTT. Its protein is CASSLAGLQGPEAFF.

This clonotype was picked up a small number of times. The chain links TRBV28 to TRBJ2-3; the match to TRBD2 covers 7 bases. From germline, CDR1 is MDHEN and CDR2 SYDVKM. J lost 4 bases, V lost 6 bases, and 7 bases had no gene match. The CDR3 is made up of 14 amino acids. The CDR3 protein is CASSPGAGADTQYF. DNA of the CDR3: TGTGCCAGCAGCCCTGGGGCGGGAGCAGATACGCAGTATTTT.

This clonotype has a count of ten or more. This rearrangement joins TRBV29-1 to TRBJ2-2; D unclear. The CDR3 totals 14 residues. V dropped 3 bases and J dropped 1 base, with 9 bases sitting between them. From germline, CDR1 is SQVTM and CDR2 ANQGSEA. Here the CDR3 reads CSVEAALNTGELFF. Here the CDR3 DNA reads TGCAGCGTTGAGGCAGCCTTGAACACCGGGGAGCTGTTTTTT.

This clonotype was seen at least ten times. The chain recombines TRBV7-9 with TRBJ2-2; 7 bases are a match to TRBD1. Trimming at V came to 1 base and at J to 6 bases, leaving 8 bases not matched to a gene. The CDR3 contains 16 residues. Germline values: CDR1 SEHNR, CDR2 FQNEAQ (reference sequence). CDR3 coding DNA: TGTGCCAGCAGCTTAGTAGAGGCCAGGGGGTCCGGGGAGCTGTTTTTT. Translated: CASSLVEARGSGELFF. The full variable domain, with the rest looked up from reference TRBV7-9 and TRBJ2-2, is DTGVSQNPRHKITKRGQNVTFRCDPISEHNRLYWYRQTLGQGPEFLTYFQNEAQLEKSRLLSDRFSAERPKGSFSTLEIQRTEQGDSAMYLCASSLVEARGSGELFFGEGSRLTVL.

This clonotype was observed at least ten times. The J gene is TRBJ1-5, the V gene TRBV5-1; D might be TRBD1 (6 bases). The V gene's germline CDR1 is SGHRS and CDR2 YFSETQ. V gave up 0 bases and J gave up 0 bases, with 7 bases separating them. CDR3 length equals 15 residues. CDR3 region: CASSLGTASNQPQHF. As DNA, the CDR3 is TGCGCCAGCAGCTTGGGGACAGCTAGCAATCAGCCCCAGCATTTT.

The CDR3 nucleotides read TGTGCCATCAGTCCGGGACAGAGACTTGACGAGCAGTACGTC. This encodes CAISPGQRLDEQYV. The V and J genes are TRBV10-3 and TRBJ2-7, with 7 bases identical to TRBD1. V trimming: 5 bases; J trimming: 5 bases; junction bases outside the gene matches: 9. The V gene's germline CDR1 is ENHRY and CDR2 SYGVKD. The CDR3 is 14 amino acids.

This clonotype occurred many times. This chain connects TRBV12-3 or TRBV12-4 to TRBJ1-3, with 9 positions matching TRBD1. The CDR3 runs 16 residues. Germline trimming cut 4 bases from V and 4 bases from J; bases unmatched to any gene: 8. CDR3 bases: TGTGCCAGCAGTTCACCCGGACAGGGGCCAGGAAACACCATATATTTT. Translation gives CASSSPGQGPGNTIYF.

A remark on this clonotype: Since the CDR3 does not end with the conserved phenylalanine or tryptophan, this likely comes from a read error. This rearrangement joins TRBV13 to TRBJ1-1; a weak D match, TRBD1 (6 bases). Germline CDR1 PRHDT, CDR2 FYEKMQ (reference sequence). The CDR3 covers 15 residues. V lost 3 bases and J lost 0, with 11 bases in between. The CDR3 DNA is TGTGCCAGCAGCTTCCTCAGGGGAGTGAACACTGAAGCTTTCATT. Protein: CASSFLRGVNTEAFI.

At least ten counts were recorded for this clonotype. The chain recombines TRBV7-3 with TRBJ2-3; D could derive from TRBD1 or TRBD2 (7 bases each). This CDR3 region has 15 residues. Germline V gene lookup returns CDR1 SGHTA and CDR2 FQGTGA. Trimming pared 5 bases from V and 5 bases from J, leaving 17 bases between. The CDR3 loop reads CASSLTGQREDTQYF. CDR3 sequence (DNA): TGTGCCAGCAGCCTCACGGGACAGCGGGAAGATACGCAGTATTTT.

Only a few counts were recorded for this clonotype. The chain recombines TRBV20-1 with TRBJ2-1, with D possibly being TRBD2 (6 bases). V was shortened by 5 bases and J by 4 bases, with 21 bases between the two germline ends. This CDR3 has 16 amino acids. Germline V gene lookup returns CDR1 DFQATT and CDR2 SNEGSKA (reference sequence). CDR3 sequence reads: CSAPTRAGSTYNEQFF. DNA of the CDR3: TGCAGTGCTCCGACTAGGGCGGGATCCACTTACAATGAGCAGTTCTTC.

The CDR3 bases are TGTGCCAGCAGTTTATCAGGGGAACTCTACGAGCAGTACTTC. Its protein product is CASSLSGELYEQYF. The chain employs TRBV27 and TRBJ2-7; TRBD1 might be the D (5 bases). The V and J ends lost 0 bases and 3 bases respectively, with 9 bases between them. The germline CDR1 and CDR2 sequences are MNHEY and SMNVEV (reference sequence). CDR3 size: 14 residues.

The chain recombines TRBV7-9 with TRBJ2-1; tentative D call: TRBD2 (6 bases). The length of the CDR3 is 16 residues. Trimming shortened V by 5 bases and J by 6 bases, and 20 bases separated the two germline ends. From germline, CDR1 is SEHNR and CDR2 FQNEAQ (reference sequence). The CDR3 DNA reads TGTGCCAGCAGCACCCCCGGGGGACTGAGGGCCAATGAGCAGTTCTTC. Residues: CASSTPGGLRANEQFF.

The genes are TRBV13 and TRBJ2-7; the D gene is possibly TRBD1 (5 bases). Germline CDR1 is PRHDT and CDR2 is FYEKMQ (reference sequence). The V end was cut by 2 bases, the J end by 2 bases, with 10 bases between. The CDR3 contains 14 residues. CDR3 DNA: TGTGCCAGCAGCTTATACCAGGGAACCTACGAGCAGTACGTC. It is translated as CASSLYQGTYEQYV.

This chain connects TRBV20-1 to TRBJ1-2; D call uncertain. Germline lookup yields CDR1 DFQATT and CDR2 SNEGSKA (reference sequence). The CDR3 covers 13 residues. V was cut by 5 bases and J by 7 bases, with 17 bases left in between. The CDR3 region has the DNA TGCAGTGCTGTAACCATTGGGGAGGCTGGCTACACCTTC. Protein sequence: CSAVTIGEAGYTF.